Sequencing of this T cell receptor beta chain was carried out in a study of blood T cell repertoires in COVID-19. The CDR3 totals 14 residues. V gave up 4 bases and J gave up 2 bases, with 11 bases separating them. The germline V gene has CDR1 SEHNR and CDR2 FQNEAQ (reference sequence). Participants spanned ages roughly 18 to 90 years and resided in 20 to 30 US areas. Which cohort a participant joined came from the clinical history participants gave. Study processing details: How many nucleated cells were present was estimated from reference gene primer amplification. Clones were read by immunoSEQ multiplex PCR, and TCRdb kept only the in-frame ones, dropping some. V, J and clone size were drawn from that table, and D and trimming were deduced from the DNA. The table lists over 350,000 clones, 70% to 90% of them singletons.

The chain combines TRBV7-9 with TRBJ2-5; D remains ambiguous. The source material was PBMCs or T cells enriched from blood (not recorded which). The TCR originated in a woman between 18 and 29 years old who had recovered from COVID-19. Here the CDR3 reads CASSSDGPQETQYF. CDR3 bases: TGTGCCAGCAGCTCCGATGGGCCACAAGAGACCCAGTACTTC.